This T cell receptor beta chain was sequenced for a study of CXCR3-negative and CXCR3-positive naive CD8 T cells (dated by TCRdb to between 2018 and 2021). For context, the study as a whole: In total, 120 million to 150 million TRB reads were obtained, which works out to roughly 1.5 +/- 0.3 million reads per library. Diversity and physicochemical repertoire analyses were performed on around ten donors pooled from two independent experiments. For the TRBV-TRBJ cluster analysis, the naive subsets came from 5 or 6 donors, while the memory cells came from 3 donors. Overall study outcomes, separate from this receptor: Naive CXCR3-negative and CXCR3-positive cells from the same donor showed similar TRBV-TRBJ usage, whereas memory cells showed distinct patterns. Freshly isolated PBMCs were used for most assays because CXCR3 expression partially decreased after cryopreservation. Because surface CD5, which is linked to self-reactivity in mice, was comparable between the naive subsets, TCR interaction strength was also inferred from the physicochemical properties of TRB CDR3s. Compared with CXCR3-negative naive cells, CXCR3-positive naive cells had TRB CDR3s with higher hydrophobicity (lower Kidera factor 4), lower energy, and higher strength and volume indices. Both naive subsets had comparably high repertoire diversity, while memory CD8+ T cells had much lower repertoire diversity.

Measured from the cysteine to the phenylalanine, the CDR3 is 14 residues long. No DNA was logged. CDR1 SQVTM and CDR2 ANQGSEA are derived from the germline V gene. Sequenced using a NextSeq 550. The Human TCR Profiling Kit (MiLaboratory) was used to make UMI-labeled 5' RACE TRB cDNA libraries. The full amount of extracted RNA was used for cDNA synthesis, and the full amount of resulting cDNA was used for PCR amplification. Libraries were prepared in parallel with an identical number of PCR cycles. Regarding the original processing steps: With a minimum of two reads required per UMI, MIGEC and MiXCR pulled out about 50,000 +/- 10,000 unique UMI-labeled TRB cDNA molecules from each library. On average, each library contained 40,000 +/- 10,000 functional in-frame TRB CDR3 nucleotide clonotypes without stop codons. Diversity metrics, including normalized Shannon-Wiener and Chao1, were computed in VDJtools after downsampling to 5000 UMI-labeled TRB molecules per sample. Clonotype-size-weighted physicochemical properties of the central five CDR3 residues (interaction energy, strength, volume and Kidera factor 4) were computed in VDJtools. Once TCRdb had reprocessed the reads, it stored one entry per CDR3 protein sequence and supplied no DNA. The V and J calls follow TCRdb's processing rather than the paper's. The record for this sample contains approximately 98,000 distinct CDR3 sequences. The ten most abundant clones make up approximately 0.99% of the sample.

For every CD8+ T cell subset, over 250,000 cells were flow-sorted straight into RLT lysis buffer, and each subset was sorted in triplicate. To keep memory contaminants out, a stringent definition of naive CD8+ T cells was applied: CD45RO-CCR7+CD27+CD95-. Standard density gradient centrifugation was used to isolate peripheral blood mononuclear cells from buffy coats. Naive CXCR3-negative and CXCR3-positive CD8+ T cells were flow-sorted on a FACSAria III. Total RNA was extracted from sorted cells with an RNeasy Mini Kit. With regard to this clonotype: Its antigen is currently not known.

This TCR was recovered from a human donor in good health. Some clones in this sample may be carry-over from other donors' samples. The rearranged chain carries TRBV29-1 and TRBJ1-1; TCRdb outputs TRBD1, but without DNA this stays unchecked. Sample: naive CXCR3+ CD8+ T cells from blood. The cell subset or site label here, explained by the study, means: CD45RO-CCR7+CD27+CD95- naive CD8+ T cells expressing CXCR3 (TNR3+). The CDR3 reads CSAGEGQGYTEAFF. The full variable domain, with segments outside the CDR3 supplied by the reference TRBV29-1 and TRBJ1-1 proteins, appears as SAVISQKPSRDICQRGTSLTIQCQVDSQVTMMFWYRQQPGQSLTLIATANQGSEATYESGFVIDKFPISRPNLTFSTLTVSNMSPEDSSIYLCSAGEGQGYTEAFFGQGTRLTVV.